This T cell receptor (beta chain) stems from a study of T-cell reconstitution after alpha-beta-depleted transplantation in children. Germline CDR1 is DFQATT and CDR2 is SNEGSKA (reference sequence). The CDR3 extends over 18 amino acids. Trimming took 6 bases from V and 5 from J; bases not matched to a gene: 16. Points on this clonotype: The antigen remains undetermined.

As it was prepared, the TCRbeta library received unique molecular identifiers. TCRdb reanalysed the PCR reads using MiXCR and keeps one entry per CDR3 protein. The table shows about 130,000 distinct CDR3 sequences, with about 9.5% occurring only once. Study-level findings and limits: Expanded clones from the graft, numbering several hundred, reportedly supplied alpha-beta T cells about two months after transplant. Newly produced T cells mostly provided counts and TCRbeta diversity after one year, as hyperexpanded clones declined. The study traced high day-60 TCRbeta diversity in some patients to surviving recipient T cells and thymic progenitors.

Here the sequenced sample was PBMCs, mostly from graft donor cells, taken 180 days after TCRalphabeta/CD19-depleted stem cell transplant. The TCR comes from a girl under three years old who had a stem cell transplant for combined immunodeficiency, so the T cells may come from the graft donor. The chain has TRBV20-1 and TRBJ2-1, with TRBD2 matching over 13 bases. For the CDR3, the DNA is TGCAGTGCGCAGATCCAGTGGACTAGCGGGAGTCTGGACAATGAGCAGTTCTTC. Residues: CSAQIQWTSGSLDNEQFF.